These 7 T cell receptor beta chains share one sample of origin, sequenced in a study of T-cell memory formation after mild COVID-19. TCRdb independently ran MiXCR on the 5' RACE reads; one entry per CDR3 protein. The table includes some 290,000 distinct CDR3 sequences, under 20% detected once. Sequencing input: PBMCs or a T cell subset sorted from them (not recorded which). The receptors come from a man aged 18 to 30 who had mild COVID-19 (a few samples of this study predate the infection). Cell type and time point are not known.

The rearrangement uses TRBV3-1 and TRBJ2-1; 10 positions agree with TRBD2. The J segment lost 9 bases and the V segment lost 0 bases, leaving 11 bases of the junction unmatched. Germline loops: CDR1 LGHDT, CDR2 YNNKEL (reference sequence). The CDR3 is made up of 17 amino acids. The CDR3: CASSQDRQRGGRGEQFF. Here the CDR3 DNA reads TGTGCCAGCAGCCAAGATCGACAGCGGGGGGGCCGTGGTGAGCAGTTCTTC.

V is TRBV7-9 and J is TRBJ1-2; 7 bases align to TRBD1. The CDR3 consists of 12 residues. V dropped 7 bases and J dropped 6; count of bases not matched to a gene: 5. The germline V gene has CDR1 SEHNR and CDR2 FQNEAQ (reference sequence). The CDR3 sequence: CASTETGDGYTF. The CDR3 DNA sequence: TGTGCCAGCACCGAAACAGGGGATGGCTACACCTTC.

The chain combines TRBV20-1 with TRBJ2-5; D possibly uses TRBD1 or TRBD2 (7 bases each). Germline CDR1 and CDR2: DFQATT and SNEGSKA (reference sequence). V gave up 5 bases and J gave up 4 bases, with 14 bases separating them. The CDR3 contains 13 residues. This CDR3 reads CSAPPGGVETQYF. The CDR3 DNA reads as TGCAGTGCTCCTCCAGGGGGGGTAGAGACCCAGTACTTC.

The rearrangement uses TRBV9 and TRBJ2-1, with 8 bases lining up with TRBD2. From germline, CDR1 is SGDLS and CDR2 YYNGEE. The trim removed 6 bases at V and 8 bases at J, leaving 7 bases unmatched. The CDR3 has 13 amino acids. Here the CDR3 DNA reads TGTGCCAGCACGGCGGGGGGAGGCGATGAGCAGTTCTTC. Translated, it gives CASTAGGGDEQFF.

This chain connects TRBV21-1 to TRBJ1-3; whether TRBD1, the table's D call, matches the DNA was not checked. TRBV21-1 is deemed a pseudogene. The CDR3 length is 16 residues. The CDR3 DNA reads TGTGCCAGCAGCCTTTGTGACAGGCGCTCTGGAAACACCATATATTTT. Its protein is CASSLCDRRSGNTIYF.

This clonotype turned up a few times. The genes are TRBV29-1 and TRBJ2-3, with 7 bases aligning to TRBD1. V lost 7 bases and J lost 9; bases outside the gene matches: 7. Germline loops: CDR1 SQVTM, CDR2 ANQGSEA. The CDR3 spans 11 residues. The chain's CDR3 is CSAPRGQTQYF. The CDR3 DNA reads TGCAGCGCCCCTCGGGGACAGACGCAGTATTTT.

This sequence joins TRBV12-3 or TRBV12-4 and TRBJ1-1; a weak D match, TRBD1 (6 bases). This CDR3 contains 12 residues. V shed 6 bases and J shed 4 bases, with 9 bases lying between them. CDR3 sequence (DNA): TGTGCCAGCAGAATACAGGGCACTGAAGCTTTCTTT. Translated: CASRIQGTEAFF.